The 23 T cell receptor beta chains below come from one sample, sequenced in a study of T cell repertoires in cytomegalovirus infection. TCRdb re-analysed the reads in MiXCR, keeping a single row per CDR3 protein. Seen here are about 140,000 distinct CDR3 sequences, 25% to 35% observed once, and the top ten hold about 52%. The antigens these receptors bind are not known. The sample here was CD8+ T cells from cultured PBMCs, taken from culture after CMV antigen stimulation. The origin of the receptors is a human donor in good health (CMV status not recorded). Some clones in this sample may be carry-over from other donors' samples.

This clonotype was counted a few times. The rearrangement joins TRBV7-9 to TRBJ2-7, with 7 bases aligning to TRBD1. Trimming removed 5 bases from V and 3 bases from J; junction bases left unmatched: 10. Germline V CDR1 and CDR2: SEHNR, FQNEAQ (reference sequence). This CDR3 has 15 amino acids. CDR3 protein: CASSPPLTGDYEQYF. The CDR3 nucleotides are TGTGCCAGCAGCCCGCCACTCACAGGGGACTACGAGCAGTACTTC.

This clonotype was seen just once. The chain recombines TRBV11-2 with TRBJ2-1; 9 bases line up with TRBD2. V was clipped by 4 bases and J by 4 bases; unmatched bases: 5. Germline CDR1 and CDR2: SGHAT and FQNNGV. The CDR3 spans 15 residues. The CDR3 DNA is TGTGCCAGCAGCTCCACTAGCGGGTATTACAATGAGCAGTTCTTC. Protein: CASSSTSGYYNEQFF.

The V gene is TRBV27, the J gene TRBJ2-1; 7 nucleotides match TRBD1. J lost 6 bases, V lost 5 bases, and 7 bases had no gene match. The CDR3 is 14 residues long. Germline assignment: CDR1 MNHEY and CDR2 SMNVEV (reference sequence). In nucleotides, the CDR3 is TGTGCCAGCAGTCTGGGACAGACCTTCAATGAGCAGTTCTTC. This gives the protein CASSLGQTFNEQFF.

The CDR3 protein is CASSQTGGWYGYTF. The CDR3 nucleotides read TGTGCCAGCAGCCAAACAGGGGGCTGGTATGGCTACACCTTC. V gene TRBV3-1 combines with J gene TRBJ1-2; 9 bases are shared with TRBD1. The ends lost 2 bases at V and 5 bases at J; junction bases unmatched: 3. CDR3 length: 14 residues. CDR1 LGHDT and CDR2 YNNKEL come from the germline V gene (reference sequence).

The rearrangement joins TRBV2 to TRBJ2-1; D call uncertain. Germline V CDR1 and CDR2: SNHLY, FYNNEI. V was trimmed by 2 bases and J by 4 bases, leaving 6 bases between them. The CDR3 is made up of 13 amino acids. This CDR3 is CASSELRYNEQFF. The CDR3 bases are TGTGCCAGCAGTGAATTAAGGTACAATGAGCAGTTCTTC.

This clonotype was counted a single time. A much more abundant neighbour one base away suggests this may be a read error. The CDR3 DNA sequence: TGCAGTGCTAGAAGGCTAGCCGATAATGAGCAGTTCTTC. Amino acid sequence: CSARRLADNEQFF. This chain links TRBV20-1 with TRBJ2-1; a weak D match, TRBD2 (5 bases). V lost 2 bases to trimming and J lost 7 bases, with 12 bases between them. Germline CDR1 DFQATT, CDR2 SNEGSKA (reference sequence). The CDR3 has 13 residues.

J is TRBJ1-1 and V is TRBV20-1; a weak D match, TRBD1 (5 bases). Germline V gene sequence: CDR1 DFQATT, CDR2 SNEGSKA (reference sequence). V dropped 5 bases and J dropped 0 bases, with 10 bases sitting between them. CDR3 length equals 13 residues. Here the CDR3 reads CSACDSLNTEAFF. The DNA of the CDR3 is TGCAGTGCTTGCGACAGTCTGAACACTGAAGCTTTCTTT.

The chain combines TRBV11-1 with TRBJ2-3; 12 nucleotides line up with TRBD2. Germline CDR1 reads SGHAT; CDR2 reads FQDESV (reference sequence). Losses at the gene ends were 0 bases for V and 5 bases for J; bases not matched to a gene: 0. CDR3 length: 15 amino acids. This CDR3 reads CASSLALAGGDTQYF. The DNA for the CDR3 is TGTGCCAGCAGCTTAGCACTAGCGGGAGGAGATACGCAGTATTTT.

The rearrangement joins TRBV12-3 or TRBV12-4 to TRBJ1-1; D is undetermined. The CDR3 has 12 residues. V lost 9 bases, J lost 0 bases, and 8 bases lay in between. CDR3 nucleotide sequence: TGTGCCAGTAGGCCGTTGAACACTGAAGCTTTCTTT. Translation gives CASRPLNTEAFF.

J is TRBJ2-1 and V is TRBV9, with D maybe TRBD2 (7 bases). The CDR3 length is 16 residues. Germline values: CDR1 SGDLS, CDR2 YYNGEE. The V and J ends lost 0 bases and 8 bases respectively, with 18 bases between them. The CDR3 DNA reads as TGTGCCAGCAGCGTAGAAGGGGGGGCTAATAACGATGAGCAGTTCTTC. Translating gives CASSVEGGANNDEQFF.

The J gene is TRBJ1-1, the V gene TRBV19; maybe TRBD1 (5 bases). CDR1 is LNHDA, CDR2 SQIVND, per germline (reference sequence). V shed 6 bases and J shed 5 bases, with 16 bases lying between them. The CDR3 spans 14 residues. CDR3 protein: CASSILGRGTEAFF. The CDR3 DNA reads TGTGCCAGTAGCATTCTCGGTCGGGGGACTGAAGCTTTCTTT.

This clonotype was detected many times. The genes are TRBV7-2 and TRBJ2-3; 14 positions match TRBD2. This CDR3 spans 19 amino acids. V shed 4 bases, J shed 2 bases, and the junction held 11 bases outside the gene matches. The germline V gene has CDR1 SGHTA and CDR2 FQGNSA. CDR3 DNA: TGTGCCAGCAGCTACGGACTCGGACTAGCGGGGGGCCCCACAGATACGCAGTATTTT. It yields the protein CASSYGLGLAGGPTDTQYF.

J is TRBJ2-3 and V is TRBV7-6; D not resolved. V lost 1 base and J lost 2, with 7 bases in between. Germline V gene lookup returns CDR1 SGHVS and CDR2 FNYEAQ. The CDR3 runs 14 residues. CDR3 sequence reads: CASSLETYTDTQYF. The CDR3 coding sequence is TGTGCCAGCAGCTTAGAGACTTACACAGATACGCAGTATTTT.

V is TRBV20-1 and J is TRBJ2-1; D call uncertain. V was clipped by 0 bases and J by 7 bases, with 7 bases between them. The CDR3 has 12 residues. In germline, CDR1 is DFQATT, CDR2 SNEGSKA (reference sequence). DNA for the CDR3: TGCAGTGCTAGAGATCTGCTTAATGAGCAGTTCTTC. Amino acids: CSARDLLNEQFF.

The CDR3 loop reads CASSLDRDRTYEQYF. CDR3 DNA sequence: TGTGCCAGCAGCTTAGATCGAGACAGGACCTACGAGCAGTACTTC. This chain connects TRBV11-2 to TRBJ2-7, with D possibly TRBD1 on 6 matching bases. The CDR3 covers 15 residues. The V end lost 0 bases, the J end lost 2 bases, and 11 bases lay between the germline ends. The germline gives CDR1 SGHAT, CDR2 FQNNGV.

In its sample, this clonotype was seen a few times. The gene calls are TRBV4-1 and TRBJ2-5; tentatively, D is TRBD1 (5 bases). The V end lost 0 bases, the J end lost 3 bases, and 8 bases lay between the germline ends. CDR1 is MGHRA, CDR2 YSYEKL, per germline. CDR3 length: 14 amino acids. The CDR3, as DNA: TGCGCCAGCAGCCAAGATCCCAGGGAAGAGACCCAGTACTTC. Protein sequence: CASSQDPREETQYF.

V is TRBV15 and J is TRBJ2-7; no clear D gene. The CDR3 covers 14 residues. Trimming shortened V by 0 bases and J by 4 bases, and 10 bases separated the two germline ends. Germline values: CDR1 LNHNV, CDR2 YYDKDF (reference sequence). The CDR3 DNA reads TGTGCCACCAGCAGAGATCAGAGCATTTACGAGCAGTACTTC. It specifies CATSRDQSIYEQYF.

This rearrangement joins TRBV7-9 to TRBJ2-5; no definite D call. This CDR3 has 14 amino acids. Germline V CDR1 and CDR2: SEHNR, FQNEAQ (reference sequence). The ends were cut back, 5 bases at V and 3 bases at J, with 13 bases in the middle. The CDR3 sequence: CASSEAVSEETQYF. The DNA for the CDR3 is TGTGCCAGCAGCGAAGCAGTGAGTGAAGAGACCCAGTACTTC.

This clonotype was counted only a few times. The gene calls are TRBV27 and TRBJ1-4; D is ambiguous. Trimming left V 3 bases short and J 8 bases short, with 16 bases between. The germline CDR1 and CDR2 sequences are MNHEY and SMNVEV (reference sequence). The CDR3 runs 15 residues. The CDR3 DNA is TGTGCCAGCAGTTTCCGTCAGGATGGGGTAGAAAAACTGTTTTTT. It specifies CASSFRQDGVEKLFF.

This clonotype showed up just a few times. J is TRBJ2-7 and V is TRBV7-9, with D perhaps matching TRBD1 (5 bases). V lost 7 bases, J lost 0 bases, and 13 bases lay in between. The CDR3 loop spans 14 amino acids. The germline V gene encodes CDR1 SEHNR and CDR2 FQNEAQ (reference sequence). The CDR3 DNA sequence: TGTGCCAGCATGGGCAGGGCTAGCTCCTACGAGCAGTACTTC. This translates into CASMGRASSYEQYF.

The chain carries TRBV10-3 and TRBJ1-1, with D perhaps TRBD1 (6 bases). Per the germline V gene, CDR1 is ENHRY and CDR2 is SYGVKD. The V and J ends lost 2 bases and 1 base respectively, with 11 bases between them. This CDR3 has 15 amino acids. This CDR3 is CAISEGGGKNTEAFF. The CDR3 coding sequence is TGTGCCATCAGTGAGGGGGGGGGCAAGAACACTGAAGCTTTCTTT.

The rearrangement links TRBV7-2 to TRBJ2-3; 9 positions agree with TRBD2. Germline V gene sequence: CDR1 SGHTA, CDR2 FQGNSA. This CDR3 has 17 residues. V lost 0 bases and J lost 5; bases outside the gene matches: 9. Here the CDR3 DNA reads TGTGCCAGCAGCTTAGCGCTGGCGGGGGGGCTTGTAGATACGCAGTATTTT. Protein product: CASSLALAGGLVDTQYF.

The chain has TRBV27 and TRBJ1-5; D not resolved. The V gene's germline CDR1 is MNHEY and CDR2 SMNVEV (reference sequence). Between the trimmed V and J ends, which lost 1 base and 7 bases, there was a span of 14 bases. This CDR3 has 15 amino acids. CDR3 sequence: CASSLYPGLGQPQHF. DNA of the CDR3: TGTGCCAGCAGTTTATACCCGGGCTTGGGCCAGCCCCAGCATTTT.